This T cell receptor beta chain was recorded in a study of cytomegalovirus exposure and HLA in healthy donors. The germline V and J ends were trimmed by 3 bases and 1 base, with 7 bases remaining between them. Germline values: CDR1 SNHLY, CDR2 FYNNEI. The CDR3 covers 14 residues. Amplification used 60 Vbeta primers and 13 Jbeta primers. Libraries were prepared by immunoSEQ multiplex PCR; TCRdb keeps only in-frame clonotypes and omits some of them. In the table there are 85,000 to 120,000 clones, less than 80% of which are singletons. The sample comprised PBMCs. This receptor was taken from a man aged 55 to 70 in good health and CMV-seronegative. The rearrangement uses TRBV2 and TRBJ1-5; D call uncertain. The CDR3 DNA reads TGTGCCAGCAGTGAGAGGCACAGCAATCAGCCCCAGCATTTT. Translated: CASSERHSNQPQHF.